Following are 30 T cell receptor beta chains from one sample sequenced in a study of blood T cell repertoires in COVID-19. Libraries were prepared by immunoSEQ multiplex PCR; TCRdb keeps only in-frame clonotypes and omits some of them. The sample records 140,000 or so clones, around 83% being singletons. Sequencing was carried out using PBMCs or T cells enriched from blood (not recorded which). The receptors shown here come from a man aged 45-65 years who had recovered from COVID-19.

V usage is TRBV5-6 and J usage is TRBJ2-7; the match to TRBD1 covers 9 bases. V lost 4 bases, J lost 4 bases, and 6 bases stayed unmatched. Germline CDR1 is SGHDT and CDR2 is YYEEEE. The CDR3 sequence is 14 residues long. The CDR3 sequence is CASSRDRVRYEQYF. Written as DNA, the CDR3 is TGTGCCAGCAGCCGGGACAGGGTTCGGTACGAGCAGTACTTC.

The CDR3 sequence is CASPATGWQGSFINTIYF. In nucleotides, the CDR3 is TGTGCTAGCCCTGCAACCGGATGGCAGGGGAGTTTTATAAACACCATATATTTT. The chain is built from TRBV12-5 and TRBJ1-3; tentative D call: TRBD1 (6 bases). The CDR3 sequence is 18 residues long. The V end lost 9 bases, the J end lost 6 bases, and 30 bases lay between the germline ends. Germline CDR1 LGHNT, CDR2 FRNRAP.

This clone was found once. This chain uses TRBV7-3 with TRBJ2-6, with 8 bases matching TRBD2. This CDR3 is built from 17 residues. The germline V gene has CDR1 SGHTA and CDR2 FQGTGA. The V and J ends lost 0 bases and 2 bases, in that order; junction bases with no gene match: 3. The CDR3 here is CASSLTGGGPGANVLTF. The CDR3 region has the DNA TGTGCCAGCAGCTTAACGGGCGGGGGGCCTGGGGCCAACGTCCTGACTTTC. Full variable domain (missing parts from reference TRBV7-3 and TRBJ2-6): GAGVSQTPSNKVTEKGKYVELRCDPISGHTALYWYRQSLGQGPEFLIYFQGTGAADDSGLPNDRFFAVRPEGSVSTLKIQRTERGDSAVYLCASSLTGGGPGANVLTFGAGSRLTVL.

This clone was observed once. The chain combines TRBV30 with TRBJ1-1; 11 bases are shared with TRBD1. Germline V gene data show CDR1 as GTSNPN and CDR2 as SVGIG (reference sequence). The CDR3 is made up of 17 amino acids. V lost 2 bases and J lost 5; bases outside the gene matches: 13. The chain's CDR3 is CAWSMRGQGVRKTEAFF. DNA for the CDR3: TGTGCCTGGAGTATGCGGGGACAGGGGGTTCGGAAAACTGAAGCTTTCTTT.

The rearrangement joins TRBV19 to TRBJ1-1; D is unclear. The CDR3 extends over 14 amino acids. Trimming cost V 6 bases and J 5 bases, with 16 bases left between them. Germline V gives CDR1 LNHDA, CDR2 SQIVND (reference sequence). In DNA, the CDR3 is TGTGCCAGTAGGGAGGGATTAGTCTCGACTGAAGCTTTCTTT. Translation gives CASREGLVSTEAFF.

The count of this clone is one. CDR3 in amino acids: CASSLGRPGGELFF. As DNA, the CDR3 is TGTGCCAGCAGCTTAGGACGTCCCGGGGGGGAGCTGTTTTTT. The chain uses TRBV7-2 and TRBJ2-2; D remains ambiguous. The germline V and J ends were trimmed by 1 base and 8 bases, with 11 bases remaining between them. The CDR3 is made up of 14 amino acids. Per germline, CDR1 SGHTA and CDR2 FQGNSA.

This chain connects TRBV7-3 to TRBJ1-1; D remains unclear. V shed 2 bases and J shed 3 bases, with 10 bases lying between them. The CDR3 loop spans 14 amino acids. The germline V gene has CDR1 SGHTA and CDR2 FQGTGA. The DNA of the CDR3 is TGTGCCAGCAGCTTATCCCCCTTAGACACTGAAGCTTTCTTT. Translation: CASSLSPLDTEAFF. Variable domain in full (rest from reference TRBV7-3 and TRBJ1-1): GAGVSQTPSNKVTEKGKYVELRCDPISGHTALYWYRQSLGQGPEFLIYFQGTGAADDSGLPNDRFFAVRPEGSVSTLKIQRTERGDSAVYLCASSLSPLDTEAFFGQGTRLTVV.

The chain recombines TRBV28 with TRBJ2-2, with 9 bases that match TRBD1. The V and J ends lost 3 bases and 9 bases, in that order; junction bases with no gene match: 5. This CDR3 has 14 amino acids. Looked up from germline, CDR1 is MDHEN and CDR2 is SYDVKM. The DNA for the CDR3 is TGTGCCAGCAGTTTGCACAGGGGGCTCCGGGAGCTGTTTTTT. Protein sequence: CASSLHRGLRELFF.

The gene calls are TRBV9 and TRBJ2-1; D gene uncertain. V was cut by 0 bases and J by 0 bases, with 4 bases left in between. CDR3 length: 14 residues. Germline lookup yields CDR1 SGDLS and CDR2 YYNGEE. CDR3 residues: CASSVGSSYNEQFF. CDR3 DNA sequence: TGTGCCAGCAGCGTAGGGAGCTCCTACAATGAGCAGTTCTTC.

The chain employs TRBV7-6 and TRBJ2-6, with D uncertain. Germline CDR1 and CDR2: SGHVS and FNYEAQ. Trimming stripped 8 bases from V and 0 bases from J, with 8 bases between. The CDR3 extends over 14 amino acids. CDR3 sequence reads: CASAPSSGANVLTF. The CDR3 DNA follows: TGTGCCAGCGCACCTAGCTCTGGGGCCAACGTCCTGACTTTC.

The chain carries TRBV7-9 and TRBJ2-2; 9 bases are a match to TRBD2. The V gene's germline CDR1 is SEHNR and CDR2 FQNEAQ (reference sequence). V lost 0 bases, J lost 4 bases, and 0 bases stayed unmatched. This CDR3 has 15 amino acids. The CDR3: CASSLARGGTGELFF. Here the CDR3 DNA reads TGTGCCAGCAGCTTAGCGCGGGGGGGCACCGGGGAGCTGTTTTTT.

The CDR3 is CASRPLRDTQETQYF. The CDR3 nucleotides read TGTGCCAGCAGACCCCTCCGGGACACACAAGAGACCCAGTACTTC. The chain has TRBV28 and TRBJ2-5, with D perhaps TRBD1 (6 bases). There are 15 residues in the CDR3. Germline V CDR1 and CDR2: MDHEN, SYDVKM. Trimming stripped 6 bases from V and 2 bases from J, with 16 bases between. Together with reference TRBV28 and TRBJ2-5, the CDR3 gives the full variable domain: DVKVTQSSRYLVKRTGEKVFLECVQDMDHENMFWYRQDPGLGLRLIYFSYDVKMKEKGDIPEGYSVSREKKERFSLILESASTNQTSMYLCASRPLRDTQETQYFGPGTRLLVL.

The chain has TRBV7-2 and TRBJ2-7; 12 bases fit TRBD2. This CDR3 has 16 residues. Losses at the gene ends were 5 bases for V and 2 bases for J; bases not matched to a gene: 7. Germline CDR1 reads SGHTA; CDR2 reads FQGNSA. The CDR3, as DNA: TGTGCCAGCAGCCTAAAGCTAGCGGGGGGGCCCTACGAGCAGTACTTC. Translated, it gives CASSLKLAGGPYEQYF.

This clone was seen a few times. The J gene is TRBJ2-3, the V gene TRBV21-1; the tabulated D call, TRBD2, remains unverified against the DNA. TRBV21-1 is assigned pseudogene status. CDR3 length: 16 residues. The CDR3 region is CASSRRDCLTTDTQYF. The DNA for the CDR3 is TGTGCCAGCAGCAGGAGGGACTGCCTTACCACAGATACGCAGTATTTT.

V usage is TRBV19 and J usage is TRBJ1-5; D is undetermined. Germline V CDR1 and CDR2: LNHDA, SQIVND (reference sequence). The V gene lost 3 bases and the J gene lost 2 bases, with 14 bases spanning the gap. The length of the CDR3 is 16 residues. The CDR3 sequence is CASSIPDFGGNQPQHF. The CDR3 region has the DNA TGTGCCAGTAGTATCCCGGACTTCGGCGGCAATCAGCCCCAGCATTTT.

CDR3 sequence: CATSREYEGAHGYTF. The CDR3, as DNA: TGTGCCACCAGCAGAGAGTATGAGGGGGCGCACGGCTACACCTTC. The chain employs TRBV15 and TRBJ1-2; 7 nucleotides agree with TRBD1. Germline assignment: CDR1 LNHNV and CDR2 YYDKDF (reference sequence). This CDR3 has 15 residues. Germline trimming cut 0 bases from V and 8 bases from J; bases unmatched to any gene: 9.

The gene calls are TRBV7-2 and TRBJ2-3; D gene ambiguous. V was trimmed by 0 bases and J by 0 bases, leaving 10 bases between them. Germline lookup yields CDR1 SGHTA and CDR2 FQGNSA. This CDR3 spans 16 amino acids. DNA for the CDR3: TGTGCCAGCAGCTTAGCGGTAGGCAGGAGCACAGATACGCAGTATTTT. Protein sequence: CASSLAVGRSTDTQYF.

The chain is built from TRBV9 and TRBJ1-5, with D possibly being TRBD1 (5 bases). The V and J ends lost 5 bases and 5 bases respectively, with 11 bases between them. Germline assignment: CDR1 SGDLS and CDR2 YYNGEE. This CDR3 has 13 residues. The CDR3 here is CASSGGDDQPQHF. For the CDR3, the DNA is TGTGCCAGCAGTGGAGGGGACGATCAGCCCCAGCATTTT. Variable domain in full (rest from reference TRBV9 and TRBJ1-5): DSGVTQTPKHLITATGQRVTLRCSPRSGDLSVYWYQQSLDQGLQFLIQYYNGEERAKGNILERFSAQQFPDLHSELNLSSLELGDSALYFCASSGGDDQPQHFGDGTRLSIL.

The chain employs TRBV29-1 and TRBJ1-1; D uncertain. Trimming pared 5 bases from V and 0 bases from J, leaving 10 bases between. The germline gives CDR1 SQVTM, CDR2 ANQGSEA. The CDR3 loop spans 13 amino acids. CDR3: CSVRTAMNTEAFF. The DNA for the CDR3 is TGCAGCGTTCGTACAGCTATGAACACTGAAGCTTTCTTT.

The chain is built from TRBV11-3 and TRBJ2-2, with D uncertain. The CDR3 consists of 15 residues. From germline, CDR1 is SGHNT and CDR2 YENEEA. The V gene lost 2 bases and the J gene lost 0 bases, with 7 bases spanning the gap. CDR3 nucleotide sequence: TGTGCCAGCAGCTTATCTCCTGCGAACACCGGGGAGCTGTTTTTT. Protein: CASSLSPANTGELFF.

The rearrangement joins TRBV3-1 (or the pseudogene TRBV3-2) to TRBJ2-3; 15 bases agree with TRBD2. Germline CDR1 is LGHDT and CDR2 is YNNKEL (reference sequence). The trim removed 4 bases at V and 4 bases at J, leaving 0 bases unmatched. The CDR3 is made up of 15 amino acids. The CDR3 coding sequence is TGTGCCAGCAGCCGGACTAGCGGGGGGGCAGATACGCAGTATTTT. Amino acids: CASSRTSGGADTQYF.

This clone was detected only once. This chain uses TRBV18 with TRBJ1-6; 8 positions agree with TRBD1. The CDR3 covers 15 residues. V lost 0 bases and J lost 6; bases outside the gene matches: 1. Germline CDR1 and CDR2: KGHSH and LQKENI. This chain's CDR3 is CASSPPDRGNSPLHF. Written as DNA, the CDR3 is TGTGCCAGCTCACCACCAGACAGGGGTAATTCACCCCTCCACTTT. The entire variable domain, with the rest obtained from reference TRBV18 and TRBJ1-6, is as follows: NAGVMQNPRHLVRRRGQEARLRCSPMKGHSHVYWYRQLPEEGLKFMVYLQKENIIDESGMPKERFSAEFPKEGPSILRIQQVVRGDSAAYFCASSPPDRGNSPLHFGNGTRLTVT.

The genes are TRBV2 and TRBJ1-2, with D maybe TRBD1 (6 bases). Trimming took off 2 bases at V and 13 bases at J, with 17 bases between the two ends. Germline V CDR1 and CDR2: SNHLY, FYNNEI. The CDR3 is made up of 13 amino acids. CDR3 coding DNA: TGTGCCAGCAGTGAACAGGGGACCGGGGAGAGCACCTTC. It encodes CASSEQGTGESTF.

J is TRBJ1-2 and V is TRBV10-3; tentative D call: TRBD1 (6 bases). Trimming removed 8 bases at V and 8 bases at J, with 24 bases between. Germline values: CDR1 ENHRY, CDR2 SYGVKD. This CDR3 spans 15 amino acids. The CDR3 reads CAIPTDRAGADGYTF. For the CDR3, the DNA is TGTGCCATCCCGACGGATAGGGCGGGGGCGGACGGCTACACCTTC.

This clone was counted only a few times. This rearrangement joins TRBV7-8 to TRBJ2-3; 15 bases map to TRBD2. The V segment lost 5 bases and the J segment 8 bases; nucleotides outside the gene matches: 8. Looked up from germline, CDR1 is SGHVS and CDR2 is FQNEAQ. This CDR3 has 16 amino acids. DNA of the CDR3: TGTGCCAGCAGCGGCCGGACTAGCGGGGGGGCCATTACGCAGTATTTT. Amino acids: CASSGRTSGGAITQYF.

V gene TRBV19 combines with J gene TRBJ1-5; D is ambiguous. V lost 8 bases and J 2 bases, leaving 10 bases between the germline ends. This CDR3 contains 13 residues. CDR1 and CDR2 (germline): LNHDA, SQIVND (reference sequence). The DNA of the CDR3 is TGTGCCAGTTTTGGCGGGGGCAATCAGCCCCAGCATTTT. The encoded protein is CASFGGGNQPQHF.

CDR3 region: CASSFLTSGGPSTDTQYF. The CDR3 nucleotides read TGTGCCAGCAGTTTCCTGACTAGCGGGGGGCCAAGCACAGATACGCAGTATTTT. The chain employs TRBV27 and TRBJ2-3; 13 nucleotides line up with TRBD2. Losses at the gene ends were 3 bases for V and 0 bases for J; bases not matched to a gene: 6. This CDR3 has 18 amino acids. Germline loops: CDR1 MNHEY, CDR2 SMNVEV (reference sequence).

The chain is built from TRBV27 and TRBJ1-1; perhaps TRBD1 as D (5 bases). The CDR3 loop spans 15 amino acids. V lost 0 bases and J lost 5, with 13 bases in between. CDR1 MNHEY and CDR2 SMNVEV come from the germline V gene (reference sequence). The CDR3 reads CASSLSPGRGTEAFF. CDR3 in DNA: TGTGCCAGCAGTTTATCCCCAGGGCGAGGAACTGAAGCTTTCTTT.

This clone was recorded once. This chain joins TRBV9 and TRBJ2-3; 12 bases agree with TRBD2. Germline V gives CDR1 SGDLS, CDR2 YYNGEE. The junction had 6 bases not matched to a gene; V was cut back by 5 bases and J by 8 bases. This CDR3 has 14 residues. The CDR3 sequence: CASRSSGGAGTQYF. In DNA form, the CDR3 reads TGTGCCAGCAGATCTAGCGGGGGGGCTGGTACGCAGTATTTT.

The V gene is TRBV2, the J gene TRBJ1-2, with 10 positions matching TRBD1. V shed 11 bases and J 7 bases; nucleotides not matched to a gene: 16. Looked up from germline, CDR1 is SNHLY and CDR2 is FYNNEI. CDR3 length: 15 amino acids. CDR3 sequence: CAGDPGTGVESGYTF. The DNA for the CDR3 is TGTGCCGGGGACCCCGGGACAGGGGTTGAGAGTGGCTACACCTTC. Drawing the rest from reference TRBV2 and TRBJ1-2, the complete variable domain is EPEVTQTPSHQVTQMGQEVILRCVPISNHLYFYWYRQILGQKVEFLVSFYNNEISEKSEIFDDQFSVERPDGSNFTLKIRSTKLEDSAMYFCAGDPGTGVESGYTFGSGTRLTVV.